The entry below describes one TCR beta chain. Its antigen remains unknown. These data come from a study of shared clonotypes between healthy human individuals. Measured with immunoSEQ multiplex PCR; TCRdb has only the in-frame clones, and not every one. The sample has under 2,000,000 clones; approximately 94% are singletons. Findings and caveats of the study: Only blood samples were collected, and tissue repertoires likely differ. Generally, naive subsets (rather than memory subsets) showed larger estimated richness. Naive CD4 clonotypes were shared across a few donors at around 5.4%.

Terminally differentiated effector memory CD45RA+ cells were excluded by CCR7 positive selection of CD45RO-negative cells. Within Nashville, Tennessee resided all donors, each a Caucasian adult. Germline V gene lookup returns CDR1 ENHRY and CDR2 SYGVKD. CDR3 length: 12 amino acids. V lost 11 bases and J lost 7, with 18 bases in between. The sample taken for sequencing was naive CD8+ T cells sorted from blood. This rearrangement joins TRBV10-3 to TRBJ2-7; possible D gene TRBD2, 6 bases. The sequence was obtained from a young man in good health. CDR3 sequence: CASTRGSEEQYF. CDR3 DNA sequence: TGTGCCTCGACCCGGGGGTCGGAAGAGCAGTACTTC.